Only a few counts were recorded for the clone carrying this T cell receptor beta chain. Its antigen remains unknown. Germline-derived CDR1 and CDR2 are KGHDR and SFDVKD. This CDR3 spans 13 amino acids. The J segment lost 5 bases and the V segment lost 9 bases, leaving 6 bases of the junction unmatched. TCRdb called the 5' RACE reads again in MiXCR, with one record for every CDR3 protein. The sample lists approximately 150,000 distinct CDR3 sequences, 10% to 15% occurring once. This specimen comes from a study of T-cell memory formation after mild COVID-19. Findings and limits, study-wide: The second-wave clones peaking on day 37 were not confirmed as SARS-CoV-2-specific.

The chain carries TRBV24-1 and TRBJ2-3; 8 bases agree with TRBD2. The TCR comes from a young man who had mild COVID-19 (a few samples of this study predate the infection). Cell type and time point are not known. Sequencing was carried out using PBMCs or a T cell subset sorted from them (not recorded which). For the CDR3, the DNA is TGTGCCACCGAAGGGGGACTAGGAGATACGCAGTATTTT. It translates to CATEGGLGDTQYF.